This TCR beta chain originates from a study of neoadjuvant anti-PD-1 for oral cavity cancer. Study information: Patients without progression got a fourth dose around day 43.

The ends were cut back, 7 bases at V and 6 bases at J, with 25 bases in the middle. Germline CDR1 and CDR2: SGHVS and FQNEAQ. This CDR3 comprises 16 residues. PBMC libraries mostly used approximately 0.5 ug of input genomic DNA, with six replicates per sample. Here immunoSEQ multiplex PCR was the method, and the copy in TCRdb shows in-frame clones only, minus some. The sample yields around 60,000 clones, approximately 79% seen once. Study-wide results and limits: Each response group had just a few patients in TCR analyses.

Details on this clone: The target antigen is unknown.

Patients had newly diagnosed, untreated stage II-IVA oral cavity squamous cell carcinoma. Source: PBMCs, taken before nivolumab (anti-PD-1) treatment. The chain combines TRBV7-8 with TRBJ2-7; D ambiguous. The clonotype originates from a person aged 35-79 years with oral cavity squamous cell carcinoma. The CDR3: CASTLSRNYLVGEQYF. The CDR3 DNA reads TGTGCCAGCACCCTCTCGCGAAACTATTTAGTAGGCGAGCAGTACTTC.